These T cell receptor beta chains were read from a single sample in a study of tumor-infiltrating lymphocytes in primary liver carcinoma. TCRdb analysed the multiplex PCR reads with MiXCR anew, one entry per CDR3 protein. The sample has 120,000 or so distinct CDR3 sequences; around 60% are singletons. Sample: liver tumor tissue from sampling region 1. These receptors were taken from a woman aged 55-75 years with primary liver carcinoma and hepatitis B virus infection. CDR3s include the opening cysteine and the closing phenylalanine or tryptophan.

v_call	j_call	cdr3_aa
TRBV7-9	TRBJ1-1	CASSLQGMDTEAFF
TRBV28	TRBJ1-4	CAARQGLRPNEKLFF
TRBV10-3	TRBJ2-1	CAITESSYNEQSF
TRBV11-3	TRBJ2-7	CPSSARTAPIEQYF
TRBV5-1	TRBJ2-1	CASSLEGHTNNEQFF
TRBV11-2	TRBJ2-3	CASILRRLNTHYF
TRBV13	TRBJ2-1	CATQKGGDGNEQFF
TRBV11-2	TRBJ2-1	CASDLAGGPLEQFF
TRBV30	TRBJ1-5	CAWSGGTALASQPQHF
TRBV5-1	TRBJ2-5	CASSVQGVGRETQYF
TRBV5-6	TRBJ2-1	CASSPRGGASVLNKQLF
TRBV11-2	TRBJ2-1	CASSSTGNLGNVQFF
TRBV5-1	TRBJ2-3	CASSSDLAGATDTQYF
TRBV29-1	TRBJ1-2	CGVEILNLAQDYCYTF
TRBV12-3/TRBV12-4	TRBJ2-3	CASSFSTMADTQYF
TRBV6-2/TRBV6-3	TRBJ2-7	CASRTEGKQYF
TRBV7-8	TRBJ2-6	CASSISGARPGANVLTF
TRBV6-6	TRBJ1-5	CASSYQAHQPQQF
TRBV11-2	TRBJ1-2	CASSVCRTPDYGYTF
TRBV4-1	TRBJ2-1	CASSQEGQGNEQFF
TRBV11-3	TRBJ2-3	CASSLWTGTDTQYF
TRBV28	TRBJ2-1	CAGSDGAYSGRNEQFF
TRBV11-3	TRBJ2-7	CASNFARGGYEQYF
TRBV28	TRBJ1-5	CASSLSGQGIQPHHF
TRBV12-3/TRBV12-4	TRBJ1-5	CASRSTGGNQPQHF
TRBV12-5	TRBJ2-1	CASGFYNEQFF
TRBV2	TRBJ2-3	CASSDYNTQYF
TRBV10-2	TRBJ1-1	CASSVLNTEAFF
TRBV12-3/TRBV12-4	TRBJ1-1	CTSSPRTGATEAFF
TRBV14	TRBJ2-2	CVSSQKLTANTEELFF
TRBV11-2	TRBJ2-3	CASSSREGGADTQYF
TRBV11-2	NA	CASSFWGKAYNEQYF
TRBV5-1	TRBJ2-5	CASSLLSGAWETQYF
TRBV28	TRBJ2-2	CASSLEPLGYGELFF
TRBV19	TRBJ2-7	CASSVDPSGSSYEQYF
TRBV29-1	TRBJ2-3	CSVVQAGRGTDTQYF
TRBV6-5	TRBJ2-3	CANIPSPRDGTQYF
TRBV28	TRBJ2-1	CASMTSRLGGEQFF
TRBV5-1	TRBJ2-3	CASSSTGRVDTQYF
TRBV25-1	TRBJ2-7	CASSDRTGLEQYF
TRBV19	TRBJ1-5	CVSNIRPGTGQPQHF